This TCR beta chain originates from a study of blood T cell repertoires in COVID-19. On the study more broadly: The United States, Italy and Spain supplied acute and convalescent COVID-19 samples. In each case, the material was cDNA or gDNA derived from T cells, B-cell-depleted T cells, or PBMCs.

This CDR3 is built from 15 residues. V was shortened by 4 bases and J by 0 bases, with 10 bases between the two germline ends. Germline V gene lookup returns CDR1 MGHRA and CDR2 YSYEKL. How the authors handled the data: Quantification of nucleated cells was approximated via reference gene primer amplification. Repertoires were generated with immunoSEQ multiplex PCR, while TCRdb's copy carries only in-frame clones and drops some. That table is the source of V, J and clone size, and D and trimming were worked out from the DNA. The data show fewer than 200,000 clones, with 65% to 85% seen just once and roughly a tenth held by the top ten.

The sample consisted of peripheral blood. The chain recombines TRBV4-1 with TRBJ1-3; perhaps TRBD1 as D (5 bases). The receptor comes from a man aged 70 or older with active or convalescent COVID-19. This CDR3 reads CASSRLGLSGNTIYF. The DNA of the CDR3 is TGCGCCAGCAGCCGACTGGGACTCTCTGGAAACACCATATATTTT.